Listed below are T cell receptor beta chains from one sample, sequenced in a study of CD8 T cells in ankylosing spondylitis. Each CDR3 protein is one row after TCRdb ran MiXCR on the 5' RACE reads. The sample holds about 450,000 distinct CDR3 sequences, roughly a quarter seen once. The sample was blood, either unsorted or a sorted T cell fraction (not recorded which). The receptors here all came from a male donor with ankylosing spondylitis. The CDR3 runs from the conserved cysteine through the conserved F or W. A D gene is named only where the DNA matches it firmly. For some rows the clone size is stated as once, few or many, or as a class when expanded; others skip it.

d_gene,j_gene,v_gene,abundance,CDR3nt,CDR3aa
.,TRBJ1-3,TRBV7-9,.,TGTGCCAGCAGCTTAGCGGGGACCGCAAGCTCTGGAAACACCATATATTTT,CASSLAGTASSGNTIYF
.,TRBJ2-5,TRBV20-1,.,TGCAGTTCCCTTCGAGCGGAGAACCAAGAGACCCAGTACTTC,CSSLRAENQETQYF
TRBD1,TRBJ1-6,TRBV5-1,.,TGCGCCAGCAGCTTGGATGGCAGGGGGAATTCACCCCTCCACTTT,CASSLDGRGNSPLHF
TRBD1,TRBJ1-1,TRBV11-3,few,TGTGCCAGCACCACCCTTTTACAGGGGGCGGGCACTGAAGCTTTCTTT,CASTTLLQGAGTEAFF
TRBD1,TRBJ1-5,TRBV15,.,TGTGCCACCAGCAGAGTTCGGACAGGAGATCAGCCCCAGCATTTT,CATSRVRTGDQPQHF
.,TRBJ2-2,TRBV7-9,.,TGTGCCAGCAGCCACCGAATGATCGGGGAGCTGTTTTTT,CASSHRMIGELFF
TRBD2,TRBJ2-1,TRBV3-1,many,TGTGCCAGCAGCCAAGGGACTAGCGGTCCGAAGGAGCAGTTCTTC,CASSQGTSGPKEQFF
.,TRBJ2-3,TRBV14,few,TGTGCCAGCAGCCAAGGGTTAGCGAGAAGCACAGATACGCAGTATTTT,CASSQGLARSTDTQYF
.,TRBJ2-3,TRBV9,few,TGTGCCAGCAACGCCTACTCGGGACCGTTGGATACGCAGTATTTT,CASNAYSGPLDTQYF
.,TRBJ1-5,TRBV7-6,many,TGTGCCAGCAGCTTAGAGCAGGGATTCAATCAGCCCCAGCATTTT,CASSLEQGFNQPQHF
TRBD1,TRBJ2-5,TRBV29-1,.,TGCAGCGTTGTTGTGACAGGGGATGCCCAGTACTTC,CSVVVTGDAQYF
.,TRBJ1-2,TRBV29-1,few,TGCAGCGTTGACGGGGTCTATGGCTACACCTTC,CSVDGVYGYTF
.,TRBJ2-7,TRBV20-1,.,TGCAGTGCGGCAGCGGGTGGCTCCTACGAGCAGTACTTC,CSAAAGGSYEQYF
TRBD2,TRBJ2-3,TRBV20-1,few,TGCAGTGCCAGACTAGCGGGAGAACCAGATACGCAGTATTTT,CSARLAGEPDTQYF
.,TRBJ1-6,TRBV7-2,few,TGTGCCAGCAGCTCGCGGACAGAATCACCCCTCCACTTT,CASSSRTESPLHF
.,TRBJ2-1,TRBV7-2,.,TGTGCCAGCAGCTTAGGTGCTAGCGCCTACAATGAGCAGTTCTTC,CASSLGASAYNEQFF
.,TRBJ2-5,TRBV5-1,.,TGCGCCAGCAGCTTGGGGGGGACACGAGGAGAGACCCAGTACTTC,CASSLGGTRGETQYF
.,TRBJ1-5,TRBV6-1,once,TGTGCCAGCAGTGAACAGGGCGAAGGGCATTTT,CASSEQGEGHF
.,TRBJ2-7,TRBV5-1,many,TGCGCCAGCAGCTTCCGGGACGGAGACTCCTACGAGCAGTACTTC,CASSFRDGDSYEQYF
.,TRBJ1-2,TRBV6-2/TRBV6-3,.,TGTGCCAGCAGTTACACCAGTTCCTACTATGGCTACACCTTC,CASSYTSSYYGYTF
.,TRBJ2-1,TRBV20-1,.,TGCAGTGCAGAGTACCACTCCTACAATGAGCAGTTCTTC,CSAEYHSYNEQFF
.,TRBJ1-5,TRBV5-5,.,TGTGCCAGCACCCTGGGAGGGGCCGTTCATCAGCCCCAGCATTTT,CASTLGGAVHQPQHF
.,TRBJ1-5,TRBV2,.,TGTGCCAGCAGCCCCGAGACGCAGGGTCAGCCCCAGCATTTT,CASSPETQGQPQHF
.,TRBJ2-5,TRBV5-1,.,TGCGCCAGCAGCTTGGTACTAAATCAAGAGACCCAGTACTTC,CASSLVLNQETQYF
.,TRBJ1-5,TRBV20-1,many,TGCAGTGCTAGATTTAGATCCTATCAGCCCCAGCATTTT,CSARFRSYQPQHF
TRBD2,TRBJ2-1,TRBV24-1,many,TGTGCCACCAGTGACCTGACTAGCGGGAGGGTCAATGAGCAGTTCTTC,CATSDLTSGRVNEQFF
.,TRBJ1-1,TRBV19,.,TGTGCCAGTAGTATAAGGGCAGGGAACACTGAAGCTTTCTTT,CASSIRAGNTEAFF
.,TRBJ2-2,TRBV7-9,few,TGTGCCAGCAGCCGGTACACCGGGGAGCTGTTTTTT,CASSRYTGELFF
.,TRBJ2-3,TRBV11-2,few,TGTGCCAGCAGCTATAATTGGGATACGCAGTATTTT,CASSYNWDTQYF
.,TRBJ2-3,TRBV11-3,.,TGTGCCAGCAGCTTAGATCAAGGTGTTGGAGGGGATACGCAGTATTTT,CASSLDQGVGGDTQYF
.,TRBJ2-2,TRBV20-1,.,TGCAGTGCTAGAGATCCCCGGCTCTTCACCGGGGAGCTGTTTTTT,CSARDPRLFTGELFF
.,TRBJ1-5,TRBV6-5,.,TGTGCCAGCAGTTACTCGTGGTGGGAGAGGGGTCAGCCCCAGCATTTT,CASSYSWWERGQPQHF
TRBD1,TRBJ1-3,TRBV5-1,few,TGCGCCAGCAGCCGACCGGGACAGGTTCCGGACACCATATATTTT,CASSRPGQVPDTIYF
.,TRBJ2-2,TRBV20-1,few,TGCAGTGCTAGACCGGGACCCGACACCGGGGAGCTGTTTTTT,CSARPGPDTGELFF
.,TRBJ1-2,TRBV30,.,TGTGCCTGGAGTCGGGGTAGTGGCTACACCTTC,CAWSRGSGYTF
.,TRBJ1-3,TRBV7-9,.,TGTGCCAGCAACCGTAGGGGAAACACCATATATTTT,CASNRRGNTIYF
TRBD2,TRBJ2-3,TRBV7-9,.,TGTGCCAGCAGCCATTCCAGGACTAGCTCCACAGATACGCAGTATTTT,CASSHSRTSSTDTQYF
.,TRBJ2-2,TRBV12-3/TRBV12-4,few,TGTGCCAGCAGCCTTTACCCGGGAAACACCGGGGAGCTGTTTTTT,CASSLYPGNTGELFF
.,TRBJ2-1,TRBV4-1,.,TGCGCCAGCAGCTCCGCGGGACAGACGAGCTACAATGAGCAGTTCTTC,CASSSAGQTSYNEQFF